This T cell receptor (beta chain) was recovered during a study of blood T cell repertoires in COVID-19. Turning to the study itself: Both acute and convalescent COVID-19 samples were obtained from the United States, Italy and Spain.

Measured with immunoSEQ multiplex PCR; TCRdb has only the in-frame clones, and not every one. Here the sample spans fewer than 350,000 clones, 85% being singletons. Germline lookup yields CDR1 MNHEY and CDR2 SMNVEV (reference sequence). Losses at the gene ends were 4 bases for V and 10 bases for J; bases not matched to a gene: 9. The CDR3 is made up of 13 amino acids. For recovered donors of Cohort 3, there were two negative PCRs, clearance, or symptom resolution. The V gene is TRBV27, the J gene TRBJ1-1, with TRBD1 identical over 7 bases. The TCR originated in a woman aged 50 to 60 who had recovered from COVID-19. The material sequenced was PBMCs or T cells enriched from blood (not recorded which). Written as DNA, the CDR3 is TGTGCCAGCAGTTCATGGACAGGAGGTCTAGCTTTCTTT. Translated, it gives CASSSWTGGLAFF.